This T cell receptor beta chain was observed in a study of Graves' ophthalmopathy and Graves' hyperthyroidism. The authors amplified TCR beta CDR3 regions, and they did so from RNA transcripts for repertoire sequencing. The authors performed first-round RT-PCR with HTBI primers and then a second-round multiplex PCR. MiXCR, run by TCRdb on the multiplex PCR reads, gives a single entry per CDR3 protein. The table lists 450,000 or so distinct CDR3 sequences, approximately 15% of them singletons. Trimming stripped 1 base from V and 2 bases from J, with 15 bases between. Per germline, CDR1 MNHEY and CDR2 SVGAGI. The CDR3 has 16 amino acids. In donors with ophthalmopathy, activity was moderate-to-severe, with CAS ≥3, NOSPECS ≥4 and duration under 3 months. This clonotype has at least ten counts.

The chain joins TRBV6-5 to TRBJ2-7; possible D gene TRBD2, 6 bases. Specimen: blood. The sequence derives from a woman in her twenties or thirties with Graves' ophthalmopathy. The CDR3: CASSYWGSGRPYEQYF. CDR3 coding DNA: TGTGCCAGCAGTTACTGGGGCAGCGGGCGACCCTACGAGCAGTACTTC.